This T cell receptor (beta chain) came from a study of blood T cell repertoires in COVID-19 (dated by TCRdb to about 2020). About the investigation overall: The collaborator samples originated in the United States, Italy and Spain and spanned the acute and convalescent phases of COVID-19. Samples were obtained from the ongoing ImmuneRACE study (first 160 participants) and from some 1,300 subjects provided by 6 global collaborators. Nearly every sample came with metadata listing a de-identified subject ID, COVID-19 status, age in years and sex. A freely available public database, intended as a resource for researchers studying the immune response to SARS-CoV-2, is where the repertoires were released. The prospective study material was composed of cDNA or gDNA derived from T cells, B-cell-depleted T cells, or PBMCs. Subjects who had been exposed to COVID-19, were actively infected with it, or had recovered from it provided the deeply sampled blood TCRbeta repertoires that made up the dataset. Where HLA class I and class II types were available, the types were taken from metadata supplied by the sample provider, not from assay-based typing. The study at large found these results: How much clinical and demographic metadata was included differed by source and by participant, and the metadata was provided uncurated.

TCRbeta CDR3 regions were amplified from genomic DNA using the immunoSEQ Assay, a bias-controlled multiplex PCR. For the original study's pipeline: Within the assay, amplification of reference gene primers was used to estimate how many nucleated cells each sample contained. To quantify the absolute abundance of each unique TCRbeta CDR3 rearrangement, sequence reads were collapsed and filtered. For each sample, productive Simpson clonality was calculated as the square root of Simpson's diversity index over productive rearrangements. TCRdb stores this immuneACCESS table with in-frame sequences only. Part of the clones is absent; in the studies checked, under half of the shortfall reflects unresolved V genes, and no reason is known for the rest. That table furnishes V, J and clone size, whereas the DNA furnished D and trimming. For this sample there are fewer than 200,000 clones; around four fifths appear just once. In total, the top ten clones hold roughly 17% of the sample.

Participants in the prospective study were aged about 18 to 90 years, lived in 20 to 25 United States geographic areas, and enrolled through a virtual design. Cohort assignment in the prospective study relied on participant-reported clinical history from a screening survey and a study questionnaire. ImmuneRACE Cohort 3 recovered participants were defined by two consecutive negative NP/OP PCR tests, healthcare professional clearance, or symptom resolution. Mobile phlebotomists in the prospective study collected whole blood, serum and a nasopharyngeal or oropharyngeal swab from every participant. Prospective study participants could optionally give additional blood draws and questionnaires over a roughly 2-month period. Before DNA extraction, prospective study blood samples were shipped either frozen or at room temperature. The CDR1 and CDR2 encoded by the germline V gene (reference sequence) are SGHKS and YYEKEE. Compared with germline, V lacks 3 bases and J lacks 3 bases; bases without a gene match: 11. The CDR3 contains 16 residues, cysteine and phenylalanine counted. Kept here is only the CDR3 DNA, which spans 48 bases and is read in frame from base 1.

A note on this clone: The antigen it binds to is not known. Per-nucleotide qualities are absent, and no much larger clonotype sits a single base away.

The chain joins TRBV5-5 to TRBJ2-7, with 8 bases aligning to TRBD2. The sequence came from a woman between 50 and 59 years old who had recovered from COVID-19. Sequenced material: PBMCs or T cells enriched from blood (not recorded which). The bases are TGTGCCAGCAGCTCACCGCGTGGACTAGCCAACTACGAGCAGTACTTC. This yields the protein CASSSPRGLANYEQYF.